The clone carrying this T cell receptor beta chain has just one count. Its target is not known. The primer mix had 60 Vbeta and 13 Jbeta primers. TCRdb's copy holds only in-frame clones and misses some; the assay was immunoSEQ multiplex PCR. The sample has about 99,000 clones, approximately 72% seen once. V lost 6 bases to trimming and J lost 2 bases, with 14 bases between them. The CDR3 is 14 residues long. CDR1 and CDR2 (germline): MNHEY, SVGAGI. The source of the sample is a study of cytomegalovirus exposure and HLA in healthy donors. Study in general: Around 78 million unique TCRs, all from HLA-typed donors, were included in an early release of the data. Falling in the Caucasian-associated ancestry cluster were 81% of approximately 410 genotyped donors.

Findings and limits, study-wide: Because they were indistinguishable, some V segments, including TRBV6-2 and TRBV6-3, were excluded. Overall, 164 TCR beta chains were annotated as cytomegalovirus-associated.

The chain combines TRBV6-5 with TRBJ2-7; D gene uncertain. Sequencing was done on a sample of PBMCs. The TCR was taken from a woman between 45 and 60 years old in good health and CMV-seronegative. Here the CDR3 reads CASRPSLVTYEQYF. CDR3 nucleotide sequence: TGTGCCAGCAGGCCCAGTTTGGTGACCTACGAGCAGTACTTC.